These 11 T cell receptor beta chains share one sample of origin, sequenced in a study of cytomegalovirus exposure and HLA in healthy donors. The PCR ran on 60 Vbeta and 13 Jbeta primers. This table comes from immunoSEQ multiplex PCR, and its TCRdb copy is limited to in-frame clones, with some not included. The table records 120,000 or so clones, around 70% of them present only once. Sample: PBMCs. These receptors were taken from a man aged 30-40 years in good health and CMV-seropositive.

The sample holds a few counts of this clone. The DNA for the CDR3 is TGTGCCAGCAGCCGCAGGGGTGCTAGCAAGAGCGCAGATACGCAGTATTTT. It specifies CASSRRGASKSADTQYF. The chain links TRBV7-2 to TRBJ2-3; D possibly corresponds to TRBD1 (6 bases). The V and J ends lost 5 bases and 4 bases respectively, with 22 bases between them. The CDR3 contains 17 residues. From germline, CDR1 is SGHTA and CDR2 FQGNSA.

V is TRBV4-3 and J is TRBJ2-7; 9 bases map to TRBD2. The J segment lost 4 bases and the V segment lost 0 bases, leaving 10 bases of the junction unmatched. The CDR3 covers 17 residues. Germline CDR1 LGHNA, CDR2 YSLEER. The DNA for the CDR3 is TGCGCCAGCAGCCAAGATATCGGTAGCGGGAGCCTGTACGAGCAGTACTTC. This gives the protein CASSQDIGSGSLYEQYF.

The chain couples TRBV27 to TRBJ2-7; 13 nucleotides line up with TRBD2. The CDR3 sequence is 16 residues long. The V gene end was trimmed by 6 bases and the J gene end by 3 bases; junction bases not matched to a gene: 8. The germline CDR1 and CDR2 sequences are MNHEY and SMNVEV (reference sequence). The DNA for the CDR3 is TGTGCCAGCAGCCTGGGACTAGCGGGAAGGTACTACGAGCAGTACTTC. Encoded protein: CASSLGLAGRYYEQYF.

This clone turned up a few times. The V call is TRBV5-1, the J call TRBJ2-3; 11 nucleotides line up with TRBD2. The germline V gene has CDR1 SGHRS and CDR2 YFSETQ. With V trimmed by 2 bases and J by 6 bases, 8 bases remained unmatched. This CDR3 contains 16 residues. For the CDR3, the DNA is TGCGCCAGCAGCTTATGGATAGCGGGAGGGGGCGATACGCAGTATTTT. As protein: CASSLWIAGGGDTQYF.

The chain carries TRBV27 and TRBJ2-5; 10 bases align to TRBD2. The J call is in doubt because the DNA end fits TRBJ2-7 better. Per the germline V gene, CDR1 is MNHEY and CDR2 is SMNVEV (reference sequence). CDR3 length: 14 residues. The CDR3: CASSPRTSGYEQYF. The CDR3 coding sequence is TGTGCCAGCAGTCCACGGACTAGCGGTTACGAGCAGTACTTC.

The gene calls are TRBV7-9 and TRBJ2-5; 7 positions agree with TRBD2. The CDR3 totals 15 residues. Germline CDR1 SEHNR, CDR2 FQNEAQ (reference sequence). Trimming at V came to 5 bases and at J to 3 bases, leaving 9 bases not matched to a gene. The CDR3 sequence: CASSPLGREEETQYF. The DNA for the CDR3 is TGTGCCAGCAGCCCTTTGGGACGGGAGGAAGAGACCCAGTACTTC.

This sequence joins TRBV11-3 and TRBJ2-2, with unresolved D. This CDR3 is built from 14 residues. Germline CDR1 and CDR2: SGHNT and YENEEA. V lost 1 base and J lost 5, with 8 bases in between. The CDR3 is CASSLVQETGELFF. The CDR3 DNA follows: TGTGCCAGCAGCTTAGTGCAGGAAACCGGGGAGCTGTTTTTT.

The chain carries TRBV21-1 and TRBJ1-1; the table gives TRBD1 as D, unverified against the DNA. TRBV21-1 is a documented pseudogene. The CDR3 is made up of 19 amino acids. The CDR3 bases are TGTGCCAGCAGCAGCCCCCAGCCTATAACAATAGACATGAACACTGAAGCTTTCTTT. This codes for CASSSPQPITIDMNTEAFF.

The chain recombines TRBV11-3 with TRBJ2-7, with 7 bases fitting TRBD2. CDR1 and CDR2 from the germline V gene are SGHNT and YENEEA. J gave up 7 bases and V 5 bases, and 8 bases lay outside the gene matches. The CDR3 has 13 residues. The CDR3 here is CASSPRGGGEQYF. DNA of the CDR3: TGTGCCAGCAGCCCCCGTGGGGGGGGAGAGCAGTACTTC.

The rearrangement links TRBV5-6 to TRBJ2-1, with TRBD2 identical over 14 bases. Losses at the gene ends were 6 bases for V and 8 bases for J; bases not matched to a gene: 10. The CDR3 consists of 16 residues. Germline CDR1 SGHDT, CDR2 YYEEEE. DNA for the CDR3: TGTGCCAGCAAAACCGGACTAGCGGGAGGAGGCGATGAGCAGTTCTTC. It is translated as CASKTGLAGGGDEQFF. Together with reference TRBV5-6 and TRBJ2-1, the CDR3 gives the full variable domain: DAGVTQSPTHLIKTRGQQVTLRCSPKSGHDTVSWYQQALGQGPQFIFQYYEEEERQRGNFPDRFSGHQFPNYSSELNVNALLLGDSALYLCASKTGLAGGGDEQFFGPGTRLTVL.

This clone was seen only a few times. V and J are TRBV14 and TRBJ1-1; D is unclear. V shed 4 bases and J shed 4 bases, with 10 bases lying between them. Germline CDR1 reads SGHDN; CDR2 reads FVKESK. CDR3 length: 13 amino acids. The CDR3 sequence is CASSLRLVTEAFF. In DNA form, the CDR3 reads TGTGCCAGCAGCCTTCGACTCGTCACTGAAGCTTTCTTT.